The clone carrying this TCR beta chain was observed a few times. This sample was included in a study of blood T cell repertoires in COVID-19. For the study at large: T cells, B-cell-depleted T cells, or PBMCs supplied cDNA or gDNA.

Authors' analysis steps: Using reference gene primer amplification, nucleated cell counts were estimated. Assay: immunoSEQ multiplex PCR; the TCRdb copy retains only in-frame clones and omits some. For V, J and clone size, that table is used; D and trimming come from the DNA. This table holds about 92,000 clones, about 70% found once. The CDR3 runs 13 residues. With V trimmed by 5 bases and J by 5 bases, 3 bases remained unmatched. CDR1 and CDR2 from the germline V gene are KGHSH and LQKENI. This chain joins TRBV18 and TRBJ1-5, with 7 bases identical to TRBD1. This receptor was taken from an older woman in a cohort sampled during active or convalescent COVID-19. The sequencing input was peripheral blood. The CDR3 nucleotides read TGTGCCAGCTCAGCCGACAGGGATCAGCCCCAGCATTTT. Protein: CASSADRDQPQHF.